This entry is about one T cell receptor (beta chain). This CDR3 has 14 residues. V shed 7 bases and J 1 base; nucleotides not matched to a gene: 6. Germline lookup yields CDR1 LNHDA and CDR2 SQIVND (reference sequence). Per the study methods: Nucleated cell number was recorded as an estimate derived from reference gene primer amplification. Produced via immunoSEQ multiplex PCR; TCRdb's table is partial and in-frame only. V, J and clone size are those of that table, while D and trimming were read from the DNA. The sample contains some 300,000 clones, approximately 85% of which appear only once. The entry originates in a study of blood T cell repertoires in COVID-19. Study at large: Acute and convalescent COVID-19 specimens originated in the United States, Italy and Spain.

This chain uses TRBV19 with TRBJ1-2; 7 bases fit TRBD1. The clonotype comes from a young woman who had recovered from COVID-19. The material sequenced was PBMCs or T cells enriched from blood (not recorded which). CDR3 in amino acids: CASIGDRINYGYTF. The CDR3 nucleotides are TGTGCCAGTATAGGGGACAGAATTAACTATGGCTACACCTTC.